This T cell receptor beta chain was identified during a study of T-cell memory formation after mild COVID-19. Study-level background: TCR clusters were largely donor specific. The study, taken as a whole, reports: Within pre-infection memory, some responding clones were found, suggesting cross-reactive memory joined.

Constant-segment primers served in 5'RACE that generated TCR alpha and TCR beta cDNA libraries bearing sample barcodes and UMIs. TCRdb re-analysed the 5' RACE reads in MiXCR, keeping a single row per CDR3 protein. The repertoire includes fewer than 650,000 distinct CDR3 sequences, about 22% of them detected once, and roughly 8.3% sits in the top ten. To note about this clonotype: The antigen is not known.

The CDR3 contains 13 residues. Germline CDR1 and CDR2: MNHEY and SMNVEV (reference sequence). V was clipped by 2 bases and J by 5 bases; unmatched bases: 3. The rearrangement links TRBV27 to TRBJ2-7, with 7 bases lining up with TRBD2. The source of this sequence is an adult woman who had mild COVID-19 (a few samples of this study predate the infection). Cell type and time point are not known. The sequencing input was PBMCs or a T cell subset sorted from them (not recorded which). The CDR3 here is CASSLGRANEQYF. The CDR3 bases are TGTGCCAGCAGTTTAGGGAGGGCGAACGAGCAGTACTTC.